Reported below is one T cell receptor (beta chain). Sequencing used immunoSEQ multiplex PCR; TCRdb keeps in-frame clones, though not all of them. The repertoire consists of under 350,000 clones, with 65% to 90% occurring once and the leading ten covering roughly 14%. Germline CDR1 reads SNHLY; CDR2 reads FYNNEI. There are 15 residues in the CDR3. With 7 bases removed from V and 1 base from J, the gap between germline ends came to 16 bases. The sample comes from a study of blood T cell repertoires in COVID-19. Study in general: The origin of the acute and convalescent COVID-19 samples was the United States, Italy and Spain. T cells, B-cell-depleted T cells, or PBMCs supplied cDNA or gDNA.

The sequence was obtained from a human donor in a cohort sampled during active COVID-19. The rearrangement joins TRBV2 to TRBJ2-5; weak D call: TRBD2 (6 bases). Source material: peripheral blood. The CDR3 bases are TGTGCCAGCAACCCCCTGACTAGGTTCCAAGAGACCCAGTACTTC. The encoded protein is CASNPLTRFQETQYF.